These T cell receptor beta chains were read from a single sample in a study of CD8 T cells in Susac syndrome. TCRdb used MiXCR to reprocess the immunoSEQ multiplex PCR reads, holding one entry per CDR3 protein. The sample consists of 150,000 to 200,000 distinct CDR3 sequences, roughly 92% of them appearing once. Material: CD4+ T cells from PBMCs. The source is a human donor with multiple sclerosis. CDR3s include the opening cysteine and the closing phenylalanine or tryptophan. A D gene is named only where the DNA matches it firmly. Size is stated for part of the rows, as once, few or many counts, or as a class when the clone is expanded.

TRBJ2-5 | TRBD2 | - | TRBV3-1 | TGTGCCACCAGCGGGGACCAAGAGACCCAGTACTTC | CATSGDQETQYF
TRBJ2-2 | TRBD1 | - | TRBV12-3/TRBV12-4 | TGTGCCAGCAGCTCAAGGGGGCAGGCCGGGGAGCTGTTTTTT | CASSSRGQAGELFF
TRBJ1-3 | - | - | TRBV28 | TGTGCCAGCAGTCAGGGTTCGATCTCCCCGGGAAACACCATATATTTT | CASSQGSISPGNTIYF
TRBJ1-2 | - | - | TRBV29-1 | TGCAGCGTTGGCGCACAGGGTCTACAAGGCTACACCTTC | CSVGAQGLQGYTF
TRBJ2-3 | - | - | TRBV29-1 | TGCAGCGTTAGTACGACAGATACGCAGTATTTT | CSVSTTDTQYF
TRBJ2-5 | - | - | TRBV2 | TGTGCCAGCAGTGAAGACAGACTCAGGGAGACCCAGTACTTC | CASSEDRLRETQYF
TRBJ1-2 | - | - | TRBV16 | TGTGCCAGCAGCCAATCTACCTTAGGCGGGAACTATGGCTACACCTTC | CASSQSTLGGNYGYTF
TRBJ2-2 | - | - | TRBV20-1 | TGCAGTGCTACCCGGCCGCGCACCGGGGAGCTGTTTTTT | CSATRPRTGELFF
TRBJ2-7 | - | - | TRBV10-2 | TGCGCCAGCAGTGAACAATACGAGCAGTACTTC | CASSEQYEQYF
TRBJ2-3 | - | once | TRBV15 | TGTGCCACCAGCGACCGGGACAAGAGCACAGATACGCAGTATTTT | CATSDRDKSTDTQYF
TRBJ1-1 | - | - | TRBV6-1 | TGTGCCAGCAGTGAAACCGACTCCTCGACGATCACTGAAGCTTTCTTT | CASSETDSSTITEAFF
TRBJ2-2 | - | - | TRBV5-1 | TGCGCCAGCAGCTTGAGACTGGACCAATTCACCGGGGAGCTGTTTTTT | CASSLRLDQFTGELFF
TRBJ2-7 | - | - | TRBV18 | TGTGCCAGCTCCCTTGGGGAGGCCCACGAGCAGTACTTC | CASSLGEAHEQYF
TRBJ2-1 | - | - | TRBV19 | TGTGCCAGTAGTATCCTAAGGTCCGCGGGGAACAATGAGCAGTTCTTC | CASSILRSAGNNEQFF
TRBJ2-5 | - | - | TRBV2 | TGTGCCAGCAGTCCTCAGGGGAACGGCGGGGAGACCCAGTACTTC | CASSPQGNGGETQYF
TRBJ1-2 | - | - | TRBV14 | TGTGCCAGCAGTCCAAGTGCCAGTCCCTTCTATGGCTACACCTTC | CASSPSASPFYGYTF
TRBJ2-7 | - | - | TRBV19 | TGTGCCAGTAGTATCGGAGTCACCTACGAGCAGTACTTC | CASSIGVTYEQYF
TRBJ2-7 | TRBD1 | - | TRBV10-3 | TGTGCCATCACCACGGGACAGGGAACGTACGAGCAGTACTTC | CAITTGQGTYEQYF
TRBJ2-1 | - | - | TRBV28 | TGTGCCAGCAGTTTTGTCCACTACAATGAGCAGTTCTTC | CASSFVHYNEQFF
TRBJ1-1 | TRBD1 | - | TRBV3-1 | TGTGCCAGCAGCTCCTACAGGGGTATGGACACTGAAGCTTTCTTT | CASSSYRGMDTEAFF
TRBJ1-2 | - | - | TRBV5-1 | TGCGCCAGCAGCTTGGTGGGGGAGGATGGCTACACCTTC | CASSLVGEDGYTF
TRBJ2-5 | - | - | TRBV5-1 | TGCGCCAGCAGCCCCTCGGGGAGGAGGCTGTACTTC | CASSPSGRRLYF
TRBJ1-5 | - | - | TRBV5-1 | TGCGCCAGCAGCTTGATGCCCGAGAGCAATCAGCCCCAGCATTTT | CASSLMPESNQPQHF
TRBJ2-7 | TRBD2 | - | TRBV6-2/TRBV6-3 | TGTGCCAGCAGTCCCCGGTACAGCGGGAGGGACGAGCAGTACTTC | CASSPRYSGRDEQYF